The clone carrying this TCR beta chain has a handful of counts. Its antigen is not identified. The data were taken from a study of cytomegalovirus exposure and HLA in healthy donors. Trimming removed 0 bases from V and 6 bases from J, with 15 bases in between. This CDR3 spans 15 amino acids. CDR1 and CDR2 from the germline V gene are GTSNPN and SVGIG (reference sequence). 60 Vbeta and 13 Jbeta primers were used in PCR. Sequencing used immunoSEQ multiplex PCR; TCRdb keeps in-frame clones, though not all of them. The sample holds about 150,000 clones; roughly 80% are singletons and the top ten take less than 2.5%. Study outcomes and limitations: Analysis was carried out at a later point, and it linked a missense DCLRE1C variant to TCR beta V- and J-gene trimming. Within a later analysis, the majority of CMV-associated TCR beta chains appeared HLA-restricted.

Sequencing input: PBMCs. The sequence came from a male donor in good health and CMV-seronegative. The chain employs TRBV30 and TRBJ2-4, with D perhaps matching TRBD1 (7 bases). The DNA of the CDR3 is TGTGCCTGGAGTGTGGGACTCCCAGGGGGAAACATTCAGTACTTC. This translates into CAWSVGLPGGNIQYF.